The rows below give T cell receptor beta chains drawn from one sample of a study of T cells in Graves' hyperthyroidism and ophthalmopathy. In TCRdb, the multiplex PCR reads were re-called with MiXCR into one record per CDR3 protein. The sample consists of hundreds of thousands of distinct CDR3 sequences, approximately 15% of them appearing once. Sequencing input: blood. These receptors were collected from a woman aged 30 to 39 with Graves' hyperthyroidism that later progressed to Graves' ophthalmopathy. Both conserved end residues are part of each CDR3. A D gene is named only where the DNA matches it firmly. Size is stated for part of the rows, as once, few or many counts, or as a class when the clone is expanded.

>TRBV24-1|few|TRBJ2-5|-|14
TGTGCCACCAGTGACCCAGGACGGGGGGAGACCCAGTACTTC
CATSDPGRGETQYF
>TRBV11-3|few|TRBJ1-2|TRBD1|15
TGTGCCAGCAGCTTAGAGGCAGGGGGCGGGTATGGCTACACCTTC
CASSLEAGGGYGYTF
>TRBV6-2/TRBV6-3|-|TRBJ2-4|TRBD2|16
TGTGCCAGCAGCCTCCGACTAGCGGGGGCGGAAAACATTCAGTACTTC
CASSLRLAGAENIQYF
>TRBV20-1|-|TRBJ1-2|-|14
TGCAGTGCTAGAGAGTTGGCAGGGACTAATGGCTACACCTTC
CSARELAGTNGYTF
>TRBV6-5|many|TRBJ2-3|-|15
TGTGCCAGCAGTTACGGCAGGGTTGAGACAGATACGCAGTATTTT
CASSYGRVETDTQYF
>TRBV28|many|TRBJ1-5|-|14
TGTGCCAGCAGTTTGAGACAGAGCAATCAGCCCCAGCATTTT
CASSLRQSNQPQHF
>TRBV30|many|TRBJ2-1|-|13
TGTGCCTGGAGCAGGGTAAGCAGCAATGAGCAGTTCTTC
CAWSRVSSNEQFF
>TRBV11-3|many|TRBJ2-1|TRBD2|14
TGTGCCAGCATAGGGACTAGCGGAAACAATGAGCAGTTCTTC
CASIGTSGNNEQFF
>TRBV30|-|TRBJ2-7|-|13
TGTGCCTGGAGTGTTTCAGGGGCTTACGAGCAGTACTTC
CAWSVSGAYEQYF
>TRBV24-1|many|TRBJ2-2|TRBD2|16
TGTGCCACCAGTTTGGGGAGGGCCTTGGACACCGGGGAGCTGTTTTTT
CATSLGRALDTGELFF
>TRBV27|few|TRBJ2-3|TRBD1|14
TGTGCCAGCAGGGACAGGGGGTTCACAGATACGCAGTATTTT
CASRDRGFTDTQYF
>TRBV27|many|TRBJ1-1|-|15
TGTGCCAGCAGTTCATCTCCGGGGGGCCTCACTGAAGCTTTCTTT
CASSSSPGGLTEAFF
>TRBV7-9|many|TRBJ1-1|-|13
TGTGCCAGCACGGGCCCCTCGGGAACTGAAGCTTTCTTT
CASTGPSGTEAFF
>TRBV19|few|TRBJ2-3|TRBD1|15
TGTGCCAGTAAGTCGACAGGGGACGTCGCAGATACGCAGTATTTT
CASKSTGDVADTQYF
>TRBV15|many|TRBJ1-3|-|16
TGTGCCACCAGCAGAGATATTTTAGTTTCTGGAAACACCATATATTTT
CATSRDILVSGNTIYF
>TRBV5-1|many|TRBJ2-2|TRBD2|20
TGCGCCAGCAGCTTGGGGCCGGGACTAGCGGGAGGGCCTCGAACCGGGGAGCTGTTTTTT
CASSLGPGLAGGPRTGELFF
>TRBV2|-|TRBJ2-4|TRBD2|12
TGTGCCAGCAGGACGGGTAGCGGGAGCGCGTACTTC
CASRTGSGSAYF
>TRBV29-1|-|TRBJ1-1|-|13
TGCAGCGCCCGCCTCCGGGCGGAGACTGAAGCTTTCTTT
CSARLRAETEAFF
>TRBV6-5|-|TRBJ1-4|-|18
TGTGCCAGCAGTTACTCGAAGAATGCGGGGGACATTAATGAAAAACTGTTTTTT
CASSYSKNAGDINEKLFF
>TRBV7-2|few|TRBJ2-5|-|14
TGTGCCAGCAGCCCCAATGGTAGCCAAGAGACCCAGTACTTC
CASSPNGSQETQYF
>TRBV19|many|TRBJ1-3|-|14
TGTGCCAGTAGTGCAACAGGGTTTAGAAACACCATATATTTT
CASSATGFRNTIYF
>TRBV7-9|-|TRBJ1-1|-|14
TGTGCCAGCAGCTTAAGGGCAGGGGTAACTGAAGCTTTCTTT
CASSLRAGVTEAFF
>TRBV11-3|-|TRBJ2-1|TRBD1|17
TGTGCCTCCGCCGGGACAGGCCGCCAAATAGCATACAATGAGCAGTTCTTC
CASAGTGRQIAYNEQFF
>TRBV9|few|TRBJ2-2|-|14
TGTGCCAGCAGCGTAGGGGGGGTAAGCGGGGAGCTGTTTTTT
CASSVGGVSGELFF
>TRBV9|-|TRBJ2-5|-|13
TGTGCCAGCAGCGTACTAGGTTACGAGACCCAGTACTTC
CASSVLGYETQYF
>TRBV5-1|many|TRBJ1-2|TRBD1|15
TGCGCCAGCAGCCCACTCCTGACAGGGAACTATGGCTACACCTTC
CASSPLLTGNYGYTF
>TRBV20-1|many|TRBJ2-7|-|14
TGCAGTGCTAGCGGTCTTAATCTCTCCTACGAGCAGTACTTC
CSASGLNLSYEQYF
>TRBV7-2|many|TRBJ1-3|-|15
TGTGCCAGCAGCTTAGACCCTCTTCCCGGAAACACCATATATTTT
CASSLDPLPGNTIYF
>TRBV5-1|few|TRBJ2-5|-|16
TGCGCCAGCAGCTTGTCAGTCCGGACTATCGAAGAGACCCAGTACTTC
CASSLSVRTIEETQYF
>TRBV7-2|many|TRBJ2-1|TRBD2|17
TGTGCCAGCAGCCATACTAGCGGGAGGATTGGTGGAAATGAGCAGTTCTTC
CASSHTSGRIGGNEQFF
>TRBV20-1|many|TRBJ2-5|-|13
TGCAGTGCTTCGACTGCCTGGGAGGAGACCCAGTACTTC
CSASTAWEETQYF
>TRBV11-3|many|TRBJ1-4|-|12
TGTGCCAGCAAAAAGGGGAACGAAAAACTGTTTTTT
CASKKGNEKLFF
>TRBV6-2/TRBV6-3|many|TRBJ2-1|TRBD2|15
TGTGCCAGCAGTGAACTAGCGGGAGATAGGAATGAGCAGTTCTTC
CASSELAGDRNEQFF
>TRBV5-5|-|TRBJ1-5|-|14
TGTGCCAGCAGCTTTACAGGTAGCAATCAGCCCCAGCATTTT
CASSFTGSNQPQHF
>TRBV7-9|many|TRBJ2-1|-|9
TGTGCCATCTCCAATGAGCAGTTCTTC
CAISNEQFF
>TRBV4-1|-|TRBJ2-1|TRBD1|15
TGCGCCAGCAGCGCATCATTTGGACAGGGGAATGAGCAGTTCTTC
CASSASFGQGNEQFF
>TRBV7-9|many|TRBJ2-5|TRBD2|15
TGTGCCAGCAGCTTTGGCCTAGCGGGACAAGAGACCCAGTACTTC
CASSFGLAGQETQYF
>TRBV6-1|many|TRBJ2-1|-|19
TGTGCCAGCAGCGAACACCCCCTCGGGCGGGCTAGCCGATACAATGAGCAGTTCTTC
CASSEHPLGRASRYNEQFF
>TRBV2|many|TRBJ1-5|-|15
TGTGCCAGCAGTGTTTATCAGGGGTCCAATCAGCCCCAGCATTTT
CASSVYQGSNQPQHF
>TRBV20-1|-|TRBJ1-5|TRBD1|15
TGCAGTGCTAAGGGGACAGATGATAGCAATCAGCCCCAGCATTTT
CSAKGTDDSNQPQHF
>TRBV7-2|many|TRBJ2-7|TRBD1|14
TGTGCCAGCAGCCCGGACAGGGAGATCAGAAAGCAGTACTTC
CASSPDREIRKQYF
>TRBV9|-|TRBJ2-7|-|14
TGTGCCAGCAGCGTGCAGGACAGCTCCTACGAGCAGTACTTC
CASSVQDSSYEQYF
>TRBV6-1|few|TRBJ2-1|TRBD2|16
TGTGCCAGCAGCCCCCTGGAGAGCGGGGTGGCCTCTGAGCAGTTCTTC
CASSPLESGVASEQFF
>TRBV7-2|many|TRBJ2-1|TRBD2|15
TGTGCCAGCAGCCCCCCTAGCGGCCCCTACAATGAGCAGTTCTTC
CASSPPSGPYNEQFF
>TRBV19|many|TRBJ1-2|TRBD1|16
TGTGCCAGTAGTATAAGGACAGGGATTGTCAACTATGGCTACACCTTC
CASSIRTGIVNYGYTF
>TRBV9|many|TRBJ2-5|-|13
TGTGCCAGCAGCGTAGGCGACCAAGAGACCCAGTACTTC
CASSVGDQETQYF
>TRBV5-1|many|TRBJ2-7|-|14
TGCGCCAGCAGCCTCGAAGGCGTGATAGACGAGCAGTACTTC
CASSLEGVIDEQYF
>TRBV12-3/TRBV12-4|many|TRBJ2-3|TRBD2|15
TGTGCCAGCAGTCGCCCGGGACTAGCCTCAGATACGCAGTATTTT
CASSRPGLASDTQYF
>TRBV4-3|-|TRBJ2-2|-|16
TGCGCCAGCAGCCAAGACCCAGGGCCGAACACCGGGGAGCTGTTTTTT
CASSQDPGPNTGELFF
>TRBV20-1|once|TRBJ2-2|TRBD2|15
TGCAGTGCCGACGATTGGAGGGGAGGGACCGGGGAGCTGTTTTTT
CSADDWRGGTGELFF
>TRBV28|many|TRBJ1-1|-|15
TGTGCCAGCAGTCTCCTGGGTAACGTGAACACTGAAGCTTTCTTT
CASSLLGNVNTEAFF
>TRBV28|many|TRBJ2-1|-|12
TGTGCCAGCGGGGGGGGGGCCAATGAGCAGTTCTTC
CASGGGANEQFF
>TRBV7-2|-|TRBJ2-5|-|12
TGTGCCAGCAACCTTCAGAGGGAGACCCAGTACTTC
CASNLQRETQYF
>TRBV28|many|TRBJ1-3|-|14
TGTGCCAGCAGTACAGAGAACTCTGGAAACACCATATATTTT
CASSTENSGNTIYF